The T cell receptor (beta chain) described here comes from a study of blood T cell repertoires in COVID-19. Overall study context: The cDNA or gDNA used as material had been derived from T cells, B-cell-depleted T cells, or PBMCs.

From germline, CDR1 is MNHNY and CDR2 SVGAGI (reference sequence). CDR3 length equals 15 residues. The V end lost 7 bases, the J end lost 5 bases, and 20 bases lay between the germline ends. Some clones are missing from TCRdb's copy, which holds only in-frame ones; the method was immunoSEQ multiplex PCR. In the table there are about 170,000 clones, under 80% of which are singletons. The chain couples TRBV6-6 to TRBJ1-2; no reliable D call. The sequencing sample was made of peripheral blood. The sequence derives from a man between 65 and 80 years old with acute or convalescent COVID-19. DNA of the CDR3: TGTGCCAGCACCTTGGGTTTAGCCACCGGGTATGGCTACACCTTC. Translation gives CASTLGLATGYGYTF.